This T cell receptor beta chain was sequenced during a study of blood T cell repertoires in COVID-19. Overall study: From the United States, Italy and Spain came samples of acute and convalescent COVID-19. Sample material is recorded as cDNA or gDNA derived from T cells, B-cell-depleted T cells, or PBMCs.

The germline gives CDR1 MDHEN, CDR2 SYDVKM. The ends lost 3 bases at V and 2 bases at J; junction bases unmatched: 3. The CDR3 has 14 amino acids. In the source study's methods: Reference gene primer amplification in the assay estimated nucleated cell counts. The method was immunoSEQ multiplex PCR; TCRdb's version includes in-frame clones alone and lacks a portion of them. That table is the source of V, J and clone size, and D and trimming were worked out from the DNA. The data show about 310,000 clones, with more than 70% seen just once and around 8% held by the top ten. The source is a woman aged 50 to 60 who had recovered from COVID-19. Sequenced sample: peripheral blood. This chain links TRBV28 with TRBJ1-2, with 7 bases lining up with TRBD1. The CDR3 is CASSFGDSNYGYTF. CDR3 DNA: TGTGCCAGCAGTTTTGGGGACAGCAACTATGGCTACACCTTC.